These T cell receptor beta chains were read from a single sample in a study of blood T cell repertoires in COVID-19. Assay used: immunoSEQ multiplex PCR; TCRdb lists only in-frame clones, some missing. The repertoire holds almost 500,000 clones, with roughly nine tenths as singletons. The sequencing input was PBMCs or T cells enriched from blood (not recorded which). The receptors were sampled from a woman aged 55-75 years who had recovered from COVID-19. CDR3s include the opening cysteine and the closing phenylalanine or tryptophan. The D gene is left open where the match is weak. Some rows have no size entry. The others give once, few or many, or a class for an expanded clone.

j_call	clone_size	cdr3_length	d_call	v_call	cdr3_aa	cdr3_nt
TRBJ2-7	-	13	-	TRBV2	CASMGGASYEQYF	TGTGCCAGCATGGGGGGGGCGTCCTACGAGCAGTACTTC
TRBJ2-5	-	15	-	TRBV7-2	CASSLGFLRGETQYF	TGTGCCAGCAGCTTAGGCTTCCTCCGAGGGGAGACCCAGTACTTC
TRBJ2-7	-	14	TRBD1	TRBV27	CASSLSHWDSEQYF	TGTGCCAGCAGTTTATCTCATTGGGACAGCGAGCAGTACTTC
TRBJ2-5	-	15	TRBD2	TRBV24-1	CATSDPGGAQETQYF	TGTGCCACCAGTGACCCCGGGGGGGCTCAAGAGACCCAGTACTTC
TRBJ1-1	-	14	-	TRBV7-8	CASSLQGLRTEAFF	TGTGCCAGCAGCTTGCAGGGATTGAGGACTGAAGCTTTCTTT
TRBJ1-5	-	14	-	TRBV19	CASSMREFNQPQHF	TGTGCCAGTAGTATGAGGGAATTTAATCAGCCCCAGCATTTT
TRBJ1-2	-	15	TRBD1	TRBV4-2	CASSRGQGVQYGYTF	TGTGCCAGCAGCCGTGGACAGGGAGTTCAATATGGCTACACCTTC
TRBJ1-1	-	14	-	TRBV10-1	CASSVGTKNTEAFF	TGCGCCAGCAGTGTAGGGACAAAGAACACTGAAGCTTTCTTT
TRBJ1-1	-	14	-	TRBV19	CASKRWGLDTEAFF	TGTGCCAGTAAGCGGTGGGGGCTGGACACTGAAGCTTTCTTT
TRBJ1-5	-	15	TRBD1	TRBV5-6	CASSYYDRGVQPQHF	TGTGCCAGCAGTTATTATGACAGGGGGGTTCAGCCCCAGCATTTT
TRBJ2-2	-	14	-	TRBV7-9	CASSLATGTGELFF	TGTGCCAGCAGCTTAGCGACAGGAACCGGGGAGCTGTTTTTT
TRBJ2-1	-	11	-	TRBV20-1	CSARGAPEQFF	TGCAGTGCCAGGGGGGCCCCCGAGCAGTTCTTC
TRBJ1-6	-	18	-	TRBV19	CASRSSTRRSSYNSPLHF	TGTGCCAGTAGATCCTCGACCCGTCGGAGCTCCTATAATTCACCCCTCCACTTT
TRBJ1-2	-	13	-	TRBV27	CASSTGRLYGYTF	TGTGCCAGCAGTACAGGGAGACTCTATGGCTACACCTTC
TRBJ1-5	-	18	-	TRBV21-1	CASSKVGDRGKGNQPQHF	TGTGCCAGCAGCAAAGTAGGGGACAGGGGCAAGGGCAATCAGCCCCAGCATTTT
TRBJ1-4	-	14	TRBD1	TRBV6-4	CASSVDRGGEKLFF	TGTGCCAGCAGTGTGGACAGGGGTGGTGAAAAACTGTTTTTT
TRBJ2-5	-	13	-	TRBV25-1	CASSGGWGETQYF	TGTGCCAGCAGTGGAGGGTGGGGAGAGACCCAGTACTTC
TRBJ1-2	few	14	TRBD1	TRBV11-2	CASSGTGANYGYTF	TGTGCCAGCAGCGGGACAGGGGCCAACTATGGCTACACCTTC
TRBJ2-2	-	17	TRBD1	TRBV19	CASSMTGGMLGAGELFF	TGTGCCAGTAGTATGACAGGGGGCATGTTAGGAGCCGGGGAGCTGTTTTTT
TRBJ2-5	-	16	TRBD2	TRBV20-1	CSASVLGRGLQETQYF	TGCAGTGCTAGTGTACTAGGGAGGGGCCTTCAAGAGACCCAGTACTTC
TRBJ2-3	few	12	-	TRBV10-2	CASKSFTDTQYF	TGCGCCAGCAAGAGCTTCACAGATACGCAGTATTTT
TRBJ1-2	few	13	-	TRBV30	CAWRHRALYGYTF	TGTGCCTGGAGACACAGGGCCCTCTATGGCTACACCTTC